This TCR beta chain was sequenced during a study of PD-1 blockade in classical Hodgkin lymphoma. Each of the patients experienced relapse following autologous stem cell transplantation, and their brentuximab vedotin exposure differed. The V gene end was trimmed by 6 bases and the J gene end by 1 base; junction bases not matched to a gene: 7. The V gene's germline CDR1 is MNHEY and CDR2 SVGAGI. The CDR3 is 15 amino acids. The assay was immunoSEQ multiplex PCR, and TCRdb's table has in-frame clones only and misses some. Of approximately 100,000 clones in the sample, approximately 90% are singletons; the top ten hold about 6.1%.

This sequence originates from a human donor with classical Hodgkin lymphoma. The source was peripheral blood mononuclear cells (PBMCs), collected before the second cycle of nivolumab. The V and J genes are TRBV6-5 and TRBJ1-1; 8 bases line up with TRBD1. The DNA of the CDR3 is TGTGCCAGCAGATACAGGGGGGAGGGGAACACTGAAGCTTTCTTT. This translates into CASRYRGEGNTEAFF.